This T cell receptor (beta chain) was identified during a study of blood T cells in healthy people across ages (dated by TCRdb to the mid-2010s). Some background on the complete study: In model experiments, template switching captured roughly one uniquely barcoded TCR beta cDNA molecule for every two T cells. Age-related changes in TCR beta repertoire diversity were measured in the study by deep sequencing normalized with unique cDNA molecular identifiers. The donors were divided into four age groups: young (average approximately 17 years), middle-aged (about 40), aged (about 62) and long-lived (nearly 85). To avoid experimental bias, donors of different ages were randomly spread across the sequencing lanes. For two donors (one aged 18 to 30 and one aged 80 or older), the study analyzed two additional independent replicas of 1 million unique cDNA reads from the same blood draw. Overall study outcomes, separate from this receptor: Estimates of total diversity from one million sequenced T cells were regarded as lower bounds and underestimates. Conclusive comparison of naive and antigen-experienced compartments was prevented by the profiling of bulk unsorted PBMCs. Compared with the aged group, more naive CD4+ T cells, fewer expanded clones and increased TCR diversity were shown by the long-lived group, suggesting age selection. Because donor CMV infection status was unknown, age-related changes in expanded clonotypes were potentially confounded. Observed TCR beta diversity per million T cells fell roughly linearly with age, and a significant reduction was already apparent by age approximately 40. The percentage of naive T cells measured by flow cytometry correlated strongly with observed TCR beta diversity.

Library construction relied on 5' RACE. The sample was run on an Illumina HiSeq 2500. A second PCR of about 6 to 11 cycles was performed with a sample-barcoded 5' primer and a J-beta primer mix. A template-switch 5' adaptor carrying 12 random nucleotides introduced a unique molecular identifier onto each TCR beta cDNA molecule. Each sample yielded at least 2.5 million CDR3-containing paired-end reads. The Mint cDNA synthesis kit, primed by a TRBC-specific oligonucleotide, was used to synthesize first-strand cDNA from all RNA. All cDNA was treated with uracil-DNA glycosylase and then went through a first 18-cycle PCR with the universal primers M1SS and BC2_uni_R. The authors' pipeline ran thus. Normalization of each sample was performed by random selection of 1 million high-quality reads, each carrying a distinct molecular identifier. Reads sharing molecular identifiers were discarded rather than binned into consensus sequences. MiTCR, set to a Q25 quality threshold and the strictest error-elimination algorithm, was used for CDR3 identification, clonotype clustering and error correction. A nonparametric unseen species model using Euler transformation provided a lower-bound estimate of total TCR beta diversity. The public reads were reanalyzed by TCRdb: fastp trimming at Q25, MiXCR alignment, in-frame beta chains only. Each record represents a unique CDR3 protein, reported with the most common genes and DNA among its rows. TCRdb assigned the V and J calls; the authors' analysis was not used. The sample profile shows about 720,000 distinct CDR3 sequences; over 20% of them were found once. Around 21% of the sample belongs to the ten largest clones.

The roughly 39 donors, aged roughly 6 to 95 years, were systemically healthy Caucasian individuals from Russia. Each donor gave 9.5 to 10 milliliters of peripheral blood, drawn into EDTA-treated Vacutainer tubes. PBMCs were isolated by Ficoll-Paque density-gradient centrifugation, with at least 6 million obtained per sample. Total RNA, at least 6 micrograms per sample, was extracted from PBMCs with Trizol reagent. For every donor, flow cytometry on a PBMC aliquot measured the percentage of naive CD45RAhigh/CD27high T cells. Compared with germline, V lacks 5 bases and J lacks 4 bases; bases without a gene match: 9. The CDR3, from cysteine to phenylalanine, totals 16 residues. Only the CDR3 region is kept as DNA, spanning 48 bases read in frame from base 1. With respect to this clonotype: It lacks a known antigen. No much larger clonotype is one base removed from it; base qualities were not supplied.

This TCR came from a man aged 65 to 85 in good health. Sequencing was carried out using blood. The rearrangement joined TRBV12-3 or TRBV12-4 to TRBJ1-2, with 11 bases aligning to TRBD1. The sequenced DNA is TGTGCCAGCAGTACCGAGGGACAGGGGGTCGGCTATGGCTACACCTTC. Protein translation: CASSTEGQGVGYGYTF.